These 13 T cell receptor beta chains came from one sample sequenced in a study of blood T cell repertoires in COVID-19. Assay used: immunoSEQ multiplex PCR; TCRdb lists only in-frame clones, some missing. The repertoire holds under 200,000 clones, about 91% seen once, with more than 0.75% in the top ten. Source material: PBMCs or T cells enriched from blood (not recorded which). The source of these receptors is a woman aged 18-35 years who had recovered from COVID-19.

The chain is built from TRBV5-1 and TRBJ1-6; 7 nucleotides align to TRBD1. V trimming: 2 bases; J trimming: 0 bases; junction bases outside the gene matches: 2. Germline lookup yields CDR1 SGHRS and CDR2 YFSETQ. The CDR3 totals 16 residues. CDR3 protein: CASSLTGDSYNSPLHF. The CDR3 region has the DNA TGCGCCAGCAGCTTAACAGGGGACTCCTATAATTCACCCCTCCACTTT.

The V and J genes are TRBV4-3 and TRBJ1-1, with D perhaps matching TRBD1 (5 bases). V gave up 0 bases and J gave up 4 bases, with 9 bases separating them. Germline V gene lookup returns CDR1 LGHNA and CDR2 YSLEER. CDR3 size: 14 residues. The CDR3 nucleotides read TGCGCCAGCAGCCAAGAAAGGGGAGGCACTGAAGCTTTCTTT. It encodes CASSQERGGTEAFF.

V gene TRBV18 combines with J gene TRBJ2-3; D call uncertain. The germline V gene has CDR1 KGHSH and CDR2 LQKENI. The CDR3 spans 13 residues. V was clipped by 4 bases and J by 5 bases, with 10 bases between them. CDR3 sequence: CASSLVSRDTQYF. The CDR3 bases are TGTGCCAGCTCACTCGTCTCGAGAGATACGCAGTATTTT.

V and J are TRBV19 and TRBJ1-1; no firm D call. CDR3 length: 14 amino acids. The germline CDR1 and CDR2 sequences are LNHDA and SQIVND (reference sequence). Trimming cost V 3 bases and J 7 bases, with 15 bases left between them. CDR3 residues: CASSILPTGSEAFF. CDR3 DNA: TGTGCCAGTAGTATCCTTCCGACGGGGAGTGAAGCTTTCTTT.

The rearrangement uses TRBV7-6 and TRBJ2-3; D is possibly TRBD2 (5 bases). The CDR3 spans 15 residues. Germline loops: CDR1 SGHVS, CDR2 FNYEAQ. V gave up 1 base and J gave up 0 bases, with 8 bases separating them. CDR3 DNA: TGTGCCAGCAGCTTAGGTTCTAGCAGCACAGATACGCAGTATTTT. This gives the protein CASSLGSSSTDTQYF.

This clone was seen once. The gene calls are TRBV18 and TRBJ2-3, with 12 bases identical to TRBD2. J lost 2 bases, V lost 3 bases, and 3 bases had no gene match. The CDR3 has 16 amino acids. Germline V gene lookup returns CDR1 KGHSH and CDR2 LQKENI. CDR3 sequence reads: CASSPLAGGNTDTQYF. The CDR3, as DNA: TGTGCCAGCTCACCCCTAGCGGGAGGGAACACAGATACGCAGTATTTT.

The chain has TRBV5-6 and TRBJ2-1; no clear D. Deletions cut 4 bases from V and 4 bases from J, with 6 bases between. CDR1 is SGHDT and CDR2 is YYEEEE in the germline V gene. This CDR3 region has 12 residues. CDR3 sequence: CASSLLYNEQFF. CDR3 nucleotides: TGTGCCAGCAGCCTTCTGTACAATGAGCAGTTCTTC. Based on the CDR3 plus reference TRBV5-6 and TRBJ2-1, the full variable domain is DAGVTQSPTHLIKTRGQQVTLRCSPKSGHDTVSWYQQALGQGPQFIFQYYEEEERQRGNFPDRFSGHQFPNYSSELNVNALLLGDSALYLCASSLLYNEQFFGPGTRLTVL.

The chain combines TRBV29-1 with TRBJ1-5; D ambiguous. CDR1 is SQVTM, CDR2 ANQGSEA, per germline. V was shortened by 4 bases and J by 5 bases, with 12 bases between the two germline ends. The CDR3 consists of 13 residues. In nucleotides, the CDR3 is TGCAGCGTTGTTGATGTGGCCGATCAGCCCCAGCATTTT. Translation: CSVVDVADQPQHF.

J is TRBJ2-7 and V is TRBV28, with TRBD2 matching 7 bases. The V gene end was trimmed by 2 bases and the J gene end by 6 bases; junction bases not matched to a gene: 7. This CDR3 has 14 amino acids. CDR1 is MDHEN, CDR2 SYDVKM, per germline. The CDR3 spells CASSLGGRLTEQYF. The CDR3 DNA follows: TGTGCCAGCAGTTTAGGCGGGAGATTAACCGAGCAGTACTTC. Using reference TRBV28 and TRBJ2-7 for the parts outside the CDR3, the full variable domain is DVKVTQSSRYLVKRTGEKVFLECVQDMDHENMFWYRQDPGLGLRLIYFSYDVKMKEKGDIPEGYSVSREKKERFSLILESASTNQTSMYLCASSLGGRLTEQYFGPGTRLTVT.

This chain uses TRBV9 with TRBJ2-5, with 10 bases that match TRBD1. In germline, CDR1 is SGDLS, CDR2 YYNGEE. CDR3 length: 15 amino acids. J was trimmed by 1 base and V by 3 bases; bases with no gene match: 3. The CDR3 nucleotides read TGTGCCAGCAGCGCGACAGGGGGCCCCCAAGAGACCCAGTACTTC. Translated: CASSATGGPQETQYF.

The gene calls are TRBV5-1 and TRBJ1-1; no firm D call. The CDR3 extends over 13 amino acids. V was pared by 4 bases and J by 8 bases, with 15 bases between. The germline gives CDR1 SGHRS, CDR2 YFSETQ. The CDR3: CASSPSDYPEAFF. The CDR3, as DNA: TGCGCCAGCAGCCCCTCGGACTACCCCGAAGCTTTCTTT.

This clone appeared a single time. The chain couples TRBV27 to TRBJ1-2; 10 nucleotides align to TRBD1. The J segment lost 1 base and the V segment lost 6 bases, leaving 8 bases of the junction unmatched. CDR1 is MNHEY and CDR2 is SMNVEV in the germline V gene (reference sequence). The CDR3 consists of 16 residues. Here the CDR3 DNA reads TGTGCCAGCAGACGCCCCGGGACAGGGGATAACTATGGCTACACCTTC. This codes for CASRRPGTGDNYGYTF.

The chain's CDR3 is CASSFLILRVGELFF. CDR3 bases: TGTGCCAGCAGCTTTCTGATACTTCGGGTCGGGGAGCTGTTTTTT. This chain connects TRBV7-3 to TRBJ2-2, with D uncertain. Trimming removed 3 bases from V and 7 bases from J, with 15 bases in between. The germline gives CDR1 SGHTA, CDR2 FQGTGA. The CDR3 has 15 residues.